This entry lists 27 T cell receptor beta chains sequenced from one sample in a study of shared clonotypes between healthy human individuals (TCRdb year 2020). Receptor libraries were prepared by the immunoSEQ multiplex PCR assay. TCRdb limited this immuneACCESS table to in-frame rearrangements with V and J called. A share of clones is missing; checked studies link under half to unresolved V genes, and the rest is unexplained. This sample holds under 1,100,000 clones; under 80% were observed only once. The ten largest account for 1.4% of the sample. The sample taken for sequencing was memory CD4+ T cells sorted from blood. Per the publication, the cell subset or site label means: CD45RA-negative fraction. These TCRs come from a man younger than 35 in good health.

This chain links TRBV6-1 with TRBJ2-1; 7 bases are shared with TRBD1. Germline assignment: CDR1 MNHNS and CDR2 SASEGT. Trimming cost V 6 bases and J 1 base; bases outside gene matches: 3. The CDR3 is made up of 14 amino acids. CDR3 nucleotides: TGTGCCAGCAGCGGACAGGCTTCCTACAATGAGCAGTTCTTC. Its translation is CASSGQASYNEQFF.

The chain has TRBV11-2 and TRBJ2-7, with D uncertain. The V and J ends lost 0 bases and 3 bases respectively, with 15 bases between them. Germline V gene sequence: CDR1 SGHAT, CDR2 FQNNGV. The CDR3 extends over 16 amino acids. This chain's CDR3 is CASSLDLTTSGYEQYF. The CDR3 nucleotides read TGTGCCAGCAGCTTAGATCTGACCACATCGGGCTACGAGCAGTACTTC.

The gene calls are TRBV12-2 and TRBJ1-1; the table names TRBD1, a call not compared with the DNA. TRBV12-2 is a pseudogene. The CDR3 spans 15 residues. The CDR3 sequence is CASRPSTGGSTEAFF. CDR3 coding DNA: TGTGCAAGTCGCCCTTCGACAGGGGGAAGCACTGAAGCTTTCTTT.

A word on this clone: This likely comes from a read error, as the CDR3 has no conserved phenylalanine or tryptophan at its end. The DNA is omitted, as the CDR3 cannot be located on it reliably, and the CDR3 follows TCRdb's listing. CDR3: CSVVAVLHTKSGQRPV. The chain links TRBV29-1 to TRBJ2-6. A total of 16 residues make up the CDR3, ends included. The germline V gene has CDR1 SQVTM and CDR2 ANQGSEA.

V is TRBV5-5 and J is TRBJ1-5; no clear D gene. Per germline, CDR1 SGHKS and CDR2 YYEKEE (reference sequence). The CDR3 sequence is 15 residues long. Trimming cost V 0 bases and J 0 bases, with 7 bases left between them. CDR3 DNA sequence: TGTGCCAGCAGCTTGGTGGCGCCTAGCAATCAGCCCCAGCATTTT. This translates into CASSLVAPSNQPQHF.

This clone has ten or more counts. The chain links TRBV5-5 to TRBJ1-3, with TRBD1 identical over 7 bases. CDR3 length equals 18 residues. V shed 0 bases and J 0 bases; nucleotides not matched to a gene: 9. Germline V gene sequence: CDR1 SGHKS, CDR2 YYEKEE (reference sequence). CDR3 sequence (DNA): TGTGCCAGCAGCTTGGAAGCCCCGCAGGGGGTCTCTGGAAACACCATATATTTT. Its translation is CASSLEAPQGVSGNTIYF.

V and J are TRBV6-5 and TRBJ2-7; D unclear. The CDR3 is 12 amino acids. The germline V gene has CDR1 MNHEY and CDR2 SVGAGI. The germline V and J ends were trimmed by 4 bases and 6 bases, with 10 bases remaining between them. CDR3 coding DNA: TGTGCCAGCAGTTCCCGGCTGGGCGAGCAGTACTTC. It yields the protein CASSSRLGEQYF.

The chain uses TRBV30 and TRBJ1-5, with D possibly matching TRBD1 (5 bases). V was trimmed by 3 bases and J by 2 bases, leaving 11 bases between them. The CDR3 is 14 residues long. Germline assignment: CDR1 GTSNPN and CDR2 SVGIG (reference sequence). CDR3 coding DNA: TGTGCCTGGAGCTTATCGACAGGCAATCAGCCCCAGCATTTT. Translated, it gives CAWSLSTGNQPQHF.

The genes are TRBV18 and TRBJ2-5; 9 bases fit TRBD1. This CDR3 has 15 residues. The germline gives CDR1 KGHSH, CDR2 LQKENI. With V trimmed by 3 bases and J by 5 bases, 7 bases remained unmatched. CDR3 region: CASSPRTGEGETQYF. The CDR3, as DNA: TGTGCCAGCTCACCGAGGACAGGGGAAGGGGAGACCCAGTACTTC. The entire variable domain, with the rest obtained from reference TRBV18 and TRBJ2-5, is as follows: NAGVMQNPRHLVRRRGQEARLRCSPMKGHSHVYWYRQLPEEGLKFMVYLQKENIIDESGMPKERFSAEFPKEGPSILRIQQVVRGDSAAYFCASSPRTGEGETQYFGPGTRLLVL.

The chain recombines TRBV19 with TRBJ1-5; 8 positions match TRBD1. The length of the CDR3 is 15 residues. Germline CDR1 reads LNHDA; CDR2 reads SQIVND (reference sequence). V lost 5 bases, J lost 2 bases, and 5 bases stayed unmatched. The CDR3 is CASSEGQVGNQPQHF. CDR3 in DNA: TGTGCCAGTAGTGAGGGACAGGTTGGCAATCAGCCCCAGCATTTT.

With respect to this clone: Other DNA sequences from this sample encode an identical CDR3 as well. The V gene is TRBV5-1, the J gene TRBJ2-5, with no clear D. V dropped 5 bases and J dropped 2 bases, with 7 bases sitting between them. CDR3 size: 12 residues. CDR1 and CDR2 (germline): SGHRS, YFSETQ. The CDR3 DNA is TGCGCCAGCAGTCGCGAGCAAGAGACCCAGTACTTC. Its protein product is CASSREQETQYF.

The chain has TRBV6-1 and TRBJ2-7; TRBD1 matches at 9 bases. This CDR3 has 14 residues. Germline loops: CDR1 MNHNS, CDR2 SASEGT. V shed 4 bases, J shed 5 bases, and the junction held 6 bases outside the gene matches. CDR3 sequence: CASSAGTGYHEQYF. The CDR3 nucleotides are TGTGCCAGCAGTGCCGGGACAGGGTACCACGAGCAGTACTTC.

This clone was detected only a few times. The rearrangement links TRBV6-1 to TRBJ2-2; TRBD1 might be the D (6 bases). V was clipped by 2 bases and J by 4 bases, with 11 bases between them. There are 15 residues in the CDR3. CDR1 is MNHNS, CDR2 SASEGT, per germline. The CDR3 loop is CASSESPGATGELFF. CDR3 sequence (DNA): TGTGCCAGCAGTGAAAGTCCAGGGGCCACCGGGGAGCTGTTTTTT.

As concerns this clone: Other nucleotide sequences from this sample produce the same CDR3. V is TRBV5-4 and J is TRBJ2-1, with a possible D match to TRBD1 (6 bases). The CDR3 has 15 residues. V gave up 0 bases and J gave up 4 bases, with 11 bases separating them. Per the germline V gene, CDR1 is SGHNT and CDR2 is YYREEE (reference sequence). CDR3 loop: CASSLAGTIYNEQFF. In DNA form, the CDR3 reads TGTGCCAGCAGCTTGGCCGGGACAATTTACAATGAGCAGTTCTTC.

The gene calls are TRBV6-1 and TRBJ2-7; 7 bases fit TRBD1. The V segment lost 2 bases and the J segment 2 bases; nucleotides outside the gene matches: 3. This CDR3 contains 14 residues. Germline V gives CDR1 MNHNS, CDR2 SASEGT. DNA of the CDR3: TGTGCCAGCAGTGAACAGGGGGTTACCTACGAGCAGTACTTC. Protein product: CASSEQGVTYEQYF.

The rearrangement links TRBV15 to TRBJ1-2; D call uncertain. The CDR3 is 14 amino acids. The germline V gene has CDR1 LNHNV and CDR2 YYDKDF (reference sequence). V lost 5 bases, J lost 8 bases, and 18 bases lay in between. CDR3 DNA: TGTGCCACCAGCCCGGACCCTACCTTGGGGGGCTACACCTTC. It yields the protein CATSPDPTLGGYTF.

The genes are TRBV7-9 and TRBJ2-3; D gene unclear. V was pared by 5 bases and J by 4 bases, with 7 bases between. The CDR3 length is 12 residues. CDR1 is SEHNR, CDR2 FQNEAQ, per germline (reference sequence). The CDR3 nucleotides are TGTGCCAGCAGCCCATTCGCAGATACGCAGTATTTT. As protein: CASSPFADTQYF.

In this sample, this clone turned up a few times. V gene TRBV4-2 combines with J gene TRBJ2-7, with 11 bases aligning to TRBD2. CDR3 length: 15 amino acids. The J segment lost 0 bases and the V segment lost 5 bases, leaving 3 bases of the junction unmatched. The germline V gene has CDR1 LGHNA and CDR2 YNFKEQ. CDR3 protein: CASSDTSGSSYEQYF. CDR3 sequence (DNA): TGTGCCAGCAGCGACACTAGCGGGAGCTCCTACGAGCAGTACTTC.

This clone was picked up a small number of times. The chain employs TRBV27 and TRBJ2-2, with a possible D match to TRBD2 (5 bases). This CDR3 is built from 14 residues. The germline CDR1 and CDR2 sequences are MNHEY and SMNVEV (reference sequence). Trimming removed 5 bases at V and 6 bases at J, with 13 bases between. The CDR3 sequence is CASSLRDRAGELFF. The CDR3 DNA reads TGTGCCAGCAGTCTGAGGGATAGGGCCGGGGAGCTGTTTTTT.

This clone was detected only a few times. The rearrangement joins TRBV9 to TRBJ1-4; 7 nucleotides match TRBD1. Trimming took 7 bases from V and 7 from J; bases not matched to a gene: 13. The CDR3 runs to 15 residues. Germline values: CDR1 SGDLS, CDR2 YYNGEE. The CDR3 protein is CASQRSTGLGEKLFF. CDR3 nucleotides: TGTGCCAGCCAGCGATCGACAGGGTTAGGTGAAAAACTGTTTTTT.

The rearrangement joins TRBV19 to TRBJ2-1; tentatively, D is TRBD2 (6 bases). Between the trimmed V and J ends, which lost 0 bases and 0 bases, there was a span of 9 bases. Germline values: CDR1 LNHDA, CDR2 SQIVND (reference sequence). This CDR3 region has 16 residues. DNA of the CDR3: TGTGCCAGTAGTATAGATGGAGGGAGCTCCTACAATGAGCAGTTCTTC. It yields the protein CASSIDGGSSYNEQFF.

This clone occurred once. The CDR3 reads CASSLREANYGYTF. The CDR3 DNA is TGTGCCAGCAGCCTCAGGGAAGCTAACTATGGCTACACCTTC. The chain is built from TRBV2 and TRBJ1-2; TRBD1 might be the D (5 bases). This CDR3 is 14 amino acids long. Trimming left V 6 bases short and J 0 bases short, with 11 bases between. Germline V gene lookup returns CDR1 SNHLY and CDR2 FYNNEI.

This clone was seen a few times. J is TRBJ2-1 and V is TRBV19; 11 bases line up with TRBD1. CDR1 is LNHDA and CDR2 is SQIVND in the germline V gene (reference sequence). The CDR3 spans 15 residues. V gave up 3 bases and J gave up 6 bases; unmatched junction bases: 4. The CDR3 loop is CASSMGTGGRNEQFF. CDR3 sequence (DNA): TGTGCCAGTAGTATGGGGACAGGGGGTCGCAATGAGCAGTTCTTC.

This clone came up a few times. V usage is TRBV11-2 and J usage is TRBJ2-1; D possibly corresponds to TRBD1 (6 bases). CDR3 size: 17 residues. Germline lookup yields CDR1 SGHAT and CDR2 FQNNGV. Trimming left V 0 bases short and J 4 bases short, with 16 bases between. As DNA, the CDR3 is TGTGCCAGCAGCTTAGAATATAGCCAAGACAGGTACAATGAGCAGTTCTTC. This gives the protein CASSLEYSQDRYNEQFF.

This chain connects TRBV18 to TRBJ2-7; D possibly corresponds to TRBD1 (6 bases). The CDR3 extends over 14 amino acids. V lost 4 bases, J lost 2 bases, and 12 bases lay in between. Germline CDR1 and CDR2: KGHSH and LQKENI. CDR3 DNA sequence: TGTGCCAGCTCACTAAAGGACAGAGCCTACGAGCAGTACTTC. Amino acids: CASSLKDRAYEQYF.

This chain connects TRBV7-9 to TRBJ1-2; no definite D call. Germline-derived CDR1 and CDR2 are SEHNR and FQNEAQ (reference sequence). CDR3 length: 13 residues. V lost 1 base and J 5 bases, leaving 8 bases between the germline ends. The CDR3 protein is CASSLGESYGYTF. CDR3 coding DNA: TGTGCCAGCAGCTTAGGGGAGAGTTATGGCTACACCTTC.

The CDR3 here is CASSSWGGGTYEQYF. The CDR3 DNA reads TGTGCCAGCAGTTCGTGGGGCGGGGGGACCTACGAGCAGTACTTC. This rearrangement joins TRBV28 to TRBJ2-7; 8 positions agree with TRBD2. CDR1 MDHEN and CDR2 SYDVKM come from the germline V gene. The V and J ends lost 4 bases and 2 bases, in that order; junction bases with no gene match: 7. CDR3 length: 15 amino acids.